What follows is one T cell receptor beta chain and its context. Its matching antigen is unknown. The entry originates in a study of identical twins. The study, taken as a whole, reports: Among out-of-frame alpha sequences shared by twins, low generation probability occurred in excess. Beta out-of-frame sequences showed weaker excess sharing between twins.

This CDR3 spans 14 amino acids. The germline V gene has CDR1 SGDLS and CDR2 YYNGEE. Trimming shortened V by 3 bases and J by 0 bases, and 7 bases separated the two germline ends. TCRdb independently ran MiXCR on the 5' RACE reads; one entry per CDR3 protein. The data show about 730,000 distinct CDR3 sequences, 21% seen once. This same sample was also part of a study on T cells expressing NK-cell markers. That work states: The authors sequenced eight donors, of whom seven were HCMV-seropositive and one was seronegative. An anti-gamma-delta TCR antibody was added in several experiments. It restricted sorting to alpha-beta TCR-expressing T cells.

The sequenced sample was PBMCs. V usage is TRBV9 and J usage is TRBJ1-5, with TRBD1 as a possible D gene (5 bases). This clonotype was sampled from a woman aged 18-29 years in good health. DNA of the CDR3: TGTGCCAGCAGCGGACAGTATAGCAATCAGCCCCAGCATTTT. Protein product: CASSGQYSNQPQHF.